The 9 T cell receptor beta chains reported below all come from one sample, sequenced in a study of T cell responses to AZD1222 COVID-19 vaccine. Generated by immunoSEQ multiplex PCR, the TCRdb table keeps only in-frame clones and is missing some. The table shows 75,000 to 100,000 clones, with around nine tenths occurring only once. The sequences come from peripheral blood, collected 28 days after the second AZD1222 dose. Receptors originate from an adult who received the AZD1222 COVID-19 vaccine.

V usage is TRBV12-3 or TRBV12-4 and J usage is TRBJ1-5; D uncertain. V dropped 4 bases and J dropped 3 bases, with 7 bases sitting between them. The CDR3 spans 13 residues. The CDR3 is CASSWTDNQPQHF. CDR3 sequence (DNA): TGTGCCAGCAGTTGGACGGACAATCAGCCCCAGCATTTT.

This chain joins TRBV19 and TRBJ1-5, with no clear D. This CDR3 has 15 amino acids. CDR1 LNHDA and CDR2 SQIVND come from the germline V gene (reference sequence). Trimming shortened V by 0 bases and J by 5 bases, and 11 bases separated the two germline ends. CDR3 amino acids: CASSIDQGFDQPQHF. The CDR3 bases are TGTGCCAGTAGTATAGATCAAGGCTTTGATCAGCCCCAGCATTTT.

This chain uses TRBV18 with TRBJ1-2; no reliable D call. In germline, CDR1 is KGHSH, CDR2 LQKENI. CDR3 length: 14 residues. Deletions cut 2 bases from V and 7 bases from J, with 14 bases between. CDR3: CASSPDNLNVGYTF. CDR3 sequence (DNA): TGTGCCAGCTCACCAGATAATCTTAATGTTGGCTACACCTTC.

The rearrangement uses TRBV12-2 and TRBJ2-4; the table calls TRBD2, which could not be checked here. TRBV12-2 constitutes a pseudogene. The CDR3 runs 16 residues. The CDR3 region has the DNA TGTGCAAGTCGTCCAACAACCTTGGAGGCCAAAAACATTCAGTACTTC. Its translation: CASRPTTLEAKNIQYF.

The chain combines TRBV9 with TRBJ1-1, with 10 positions matching TRBD1. Trimming removed 6 bases from V and 3 bases from J; junction bases left unmatched: 11. The germline CDR1 and CDR2 sequences are SGDLS and YYNGEE. The CDR3 length is 16 residues. CDR3 amino acids: CASTPTGGRRHTEAFF. CDR3 sequence (DNA): TGTGCCAGCACCCCGACAGGGGGCAGGCGACACACTGAAGCTTTCTTT.

The V and J genes are TRBV6-5 and TRBJ1-5; 8 positions match TRBD1. The germline CDR1 and CDR2 sequences are MNHEY and SVGAGI. Trimming at V came to 4 bases and at J to 5 bases, leaving 7 bases not matched to a gene. This CDR3 contains 15 residues. CDR3: CASSSDRAVDQPQHF. In DNA form, the CDR3 reads TGTGCCAGCAGTTCGGACAGGGCAGTGGATCAGCCCCAGCATTTT.

V gene TRBV7-8 combines with J gene TRBJ2-2; D perhaps matches TRBD1 (5 bases). CDR3 size: 14 residues. The V end lost 3 bases, the J end lost 0 bases, and 5 bases lay between the germline ends. Germline V gene data show CDR1 as SGHVS and CDR2 as FQNEAQ. The chain's CDR3 is CASSLDTNTGELFF. In nucleotides, the CDR3 is TGTGCCAGCAGCTTGGACACGAACACCGGGGAGCTGTTTTTT.

This clone was recorded a few times. The chain is built from TRBV2 and TRBJ1-4, with 9 bases that match TRBD1. Germline V gene sequence: CDR1 SNHLY, CDR2 FYNNEI. V gave up 6 bases and J gave up 2 bases; unmatched junction bases: 4. CDR3 length: 15 amino acids. The CDR3 spells CASRGGTGTNEKLFF. DNA of the CDR3: TGTGCCAGCAGGGGCGGGACAGGGACTAATGAAAAACTGTTTTTT.

The genes are TRBV5-4 and TRBJ2-7, with 10 bases that match TRBD1. The CDR3 covers 15 residues. The trim removed 1 base at V and 5 bases at J, leaving 6 bases unmatched. Germline assignment: CDR1 SGHNT and CDR2 YYREEE (reference sequence). CDR3 sequence: CASSLYGTGAHEQYF. Written as DNA, the CDR3 is TGTGCCAGCAGCTTGTACGGGACAGGGGCCCACGAGCAGTACTTC.